These T cell receptor beta chains were read from a single sample in a study of CD8 T cells in Susac syndrome. TCRdb re-called the immunoSEQ multiplex PCR reads with MiXCR, one entry per CDR3 protein. The sample consists of around 130,000 distinct CDR3 sequences, about 94% of them appearing once. Sample: CD4+ T cells from PBMCs. These receptors originate from a human donor with multiple sclerosis. CDR3s include the opening cysteine and the closing phenylalanine or tryptophan. The order of the fields is J gene, D gene, V gene, clone size, CDR3 DNA, CDR3 protein. The D gene is left open where the match is weak. Size is stated for part of the rows, as once, few or many counts, or as a class when the clone is expanded.

J: TRBJ2-1
D: -
V: TRBV29-1
size: -
DNA: TGCAGCCCCCTGGCAGGGATCGACAATGAGCAGTTCTTC
CDR3: CSPLAGIDNEQFF

J: TRBJ2-5
D: -
V: TRBV30
size: -
DNA: TGTGCCTGGAGTCTAGCCAGGGAGACCCAGTACTTC
CDR3: CAWSLARETQYF

J: TRBJ2-2
D: TRBD1
V: TRBV20-1
size: -
DNA: TGCAGTGCCCTTGCCCGGGACAGAGTAGCGTCCGGGGAGCTGTTTTTT
CDR3: CSALARDRVASGELFF

J: TRBJ2-3
D: -
V: TRBV5-4
size: -
DNA: TGTGCCAGCAGTTACTGGGGGGGCGGCACAGATACGCAGTATTTT
CDR3: CASSYWGGGTDTQYF

J: TRBJ2-2
D: -
V: TRBV7-9
size: -
DNA: TGTGCCAGCAGCGGCGGGGAGCTGTTTTTT
CDR3: CASSGGELFF

J: TRBJ2-1
D: TRBD1
V: TRBV19
size: -
DNA: TGTGCCAGTAGTATCGCAGGGACAGGCACCTACAATGAGCAGTTCTTC
CDR3: CASSIAGTGTYNEQFF

J: TRBJ2-1
D: -
V: TRBV5-4
size: -
DNA: TGTGCCAGCAGCTTGGGAGGACCCAGCTCCTACAATGAGCAGTTCTTC
CDR3: CASSLGGPSSYNEQFF

J: TRBJ2-5
D: -
V: TRBV7-9
size: -
DNA: TGTGCCAGCAGCCAAACAGGGGAGGGGGGCAAGACCCAGTACTTC
CDR3: CASSQTGEGGKTQYF

J: TRBJ2-6
D: -
V: TRBV5-1
size: -
DNA: TGCGCCAGCAGCTTATCACCCTCCTCTGGGGCCAACGTCCTGACTTTC
CDR3: CASSLSPSSGANVLTF

J: TRBJ2-2
D: -
V: TRBV27
size: -
DNA: TGTGCCAGCAGCCCGCGGCAGACGAACACCGGGGAGCTGTTTTTT
CDR3: CASSPRQTNTGELFF

J: TRBJ1-1
D: -
V: TRBV3-1
size: -
DNA: TGTGCCAGCAGCCAATTTAAGGTGGCTTTCTTT
CDR3: CASSQFKVAFF

J: TRBJ2-3
D: TRBD2
V: TRBV6-6
size: -
DNA: TGTGCCAGCAGCCTACGGGGGACTAGCGGGGCCCTGACGCAGTATTTT
CDR3: CASSLRGTSGALTQYF

J: TRBJ2-1
D: -
V: TRBV6-5
size: -
DNA: TGTGCCAGCAGTTACCCCCCACTCAATGAGCAGTTCTTC
CDR3: CASSYPPLNEQFF

J: TRBJ2-1
D: -
V: TRBV18
size: -
DNA: TGTGCCAGCTCAGTGGGAGACGGCTCCTACAATGAGCAGTTCTTC
CDR3: CASSVGDGSYNEQFF

J: TRBJ1-6
D: -
V: TRBV19
size: -
DNA: TGTGCCAGTACAGGATACAATTCACCCCTCCACTTT
CDR3: CASTGYNSPLHF

J: TRBJ2-3
D: -
V: TRBV2
size: -
DNA: TGTGCCAGCAACCCTAGATCTGGCACAGATACGCAGTATTTT
CDR3: CASNPRSGTDTQYF

J: TRBJ1-2
D: -
V: TRBV28
size: -
DNA: TGTGCTACAAGTGAAAGATTTAACTATGGCTACACCTTC
CDR3: CATSERFNYGYTF

J: TRBJ2-1
D: -
V: TRBV6-1
size: -
DNA: TGTGCCAGCAGTCCCGGGGCGAATAATGAGCAGTTCTTC
CDR3: CASSPGANNEQFF

J: TRBJ1-5
D: -
V: TRBV20-1
size: -
DNA: TGCAGTGCGGCAGAGGGGGGGATACAGCCCCAGCATTTT
CDR3: CSAAEGGIQPQHF

J: TRBJ1-1
D: -
V: TRBV5-4
size: -
DNA: TGTGCCAGCACCCTGGGGAACACTGAAGCTTTCTTT
CDR3: CASTLGNTEAFF

J: TRBJ1-2
D: TRBD1
V: TRBV7-2
size: -
DNA: TGTGCCAGCAGCCCGTACAGGGGGCGAGATGGCTACACCTTC
CDR3: CASSPYRGRDGYTF

J: TRBJ1-1
D: -
V: TRBV29-1
size: once
DNA: TGCAGCGTTCGAAGAGAAATGAACACTGAAGCTTTCTTT
CDR3: CSVRREMNTEAFF

J: TRBJ1-2
D: -
V: TRBV29-1
size: -
DNA: TGCACCGTGGTGGTGGGGGATGGCTACACCTTC
CDR3: CTVVVGDGYTF

J: TRBJ1-3
D: -
V: TRBV30
size: -
DNA: TGTGCCTGGAAACGGGACACCATATATTTT
CDR3: CAWKRDTIYF

J: TRBJ1-1
D: -
V: TRBV7-9
size: -
DNA: TGTGCCAGCAGCTTAAGCGTGCCAGCGACTGAAGCTTTCTTT
CDR3: CASSLSVPATEAFF

J: TRBJ1-5
D: TRBD1
V: TRBV6-2/TRBV6-3
size: -
DNA: TGTGCCAGCAGCTTCCAGGGGGCCCATCAGCCCCAGCATTTT
CDR3: CASSFQGAHQPQHF

J: TRBJ1-2
D: -
V: TRBV7-2
size: -
DNA: TGTGCCAGCAGTCTCCGTCGAGGGACCGACTATGGCTACACCTTC
CDR3: CASSLRRGTDYGYTF

J: TRBJ1-2
D: TRBD1
V: TRBV6-2/TRBV6-3
size: few
DNA: TGTGCCAGCAGTTACGGACAGGGGAGGATGGTCTATGGCTACACCTTC
CDR3: CASSYGQGRMVYGYTF

J: TRBJ1-5
D: TRBD1
V: TRBV30
size: -
DNA: TGTGCCTGGGACACAGGGGGCGATCAGCCCCAGCATTTT
CDR3: CAWDTGGDQPQHF